This TCR beta chain was captured by sequencing in a study of tissue T cells after allogeneic stem cell transplantation. Study summary: Patients with graft-versus-host disease had grafts: several unmodified, three CD34-selected and T-cell-depleted. Smaller viable blood or marrow samples skipped sorting for direct DNA extraction.

Germline V gene lookup returns CDR1 SGHAT and CDR2 FQNNGV. This CDR3 is built from 15 residues. Germline trimming cut 1 base from V and 7 bases from J; bases unmatched to any gene: 4. Survey-depth TCRbeta CDR3 sequencing reported V/J genes and productive frequencies. Repertoires were generated with immunoSEQ multiplex PCR, while TCRdb's copy carries only in-frame clones and drops some. The sample lists around 28,000 clones; over 75% were seen once. The receptor was derived from a woman aged 18-55 years who later had graft-versus-host disease after an allogeneic stem cell transplant. The chain links TRBV11-2 to TRBJ2-1; the match to TRBD2 covers 10 bases. Sequenced here: blood, sampled before transplantation. The CDR3 loop is CASSLGAGGLNEQFF. Written as DNA, the CDR3 is TGTGCCAGCAGCTTAGGAGCGGGGGGGCTTAATGAGCAGTTCTTC.